The 27 T cell receptor beta chains in this list originate from one sample, sequenced in a study of blood T cell repertoires in COVID-19. The method was immunoSEQ multiplex PCR; TCRdb's version includes in-frame clones alone and lacks a portion of them. The sample has approximately 300,000 clones; around 83% are singletons. Sequences were obtained from peripheral blood. Receptor source: a woman between 50 and 59 years old with acute or convalescent COVID-19.

This clone was picked up a small number of times. The chain has TRBV7-9 and TRBJ1-2; 8 nucleotides agree with TRBD1. Losses at the gene ends were 5 bases for V and 8 bases for J; bases not matched to a gene: 7. There are 13 residues in the CDR3. CDR1 and CDR2 (germline): SEHNR, FQNEAQ (reference sequence). CDR3 DNA: TGTGCCAGCAGCGCCATGACAGGGGAAGGCTACACCTTC. Residues: CASSAMTGEGYTF.

CDR3 coding DNA: TGTGCCAGCAGTTACTCGAGGGACAGCGGAGGGGAGCAGTTCTTC. Its protein product is CASSYSRDSGGEQFF. This chain joins TRBV6-7 and TRBJ2-1, with D possibly matching TRBD1 (7 bases). TRBV6-7 is reported as an ORF; its role is uncertain. V lost 0 bases and J lost 10, with 16 bases in between. The CDR3 sequence is 15 residues long.

The CDR3 here is CASSSSLQGLAFF. CDR3 DNA: TGTGCCAGCAGCTCGTCCTTACAGGGTTTAGCTTTCTTT. The chain links TRBV7-9 to TRBJ1-1; a weak D match, TRBD1 (6 bases). This CDR3 has 13 amino acids. Germline V gives CDR1 SEHNR, CDR2 FQNEAQ (reference sequence). Trimming pared 4 bases from V and 10 bases from J, leaving 16 bases between.

The chain carries TRBV5-4 and TRBJ2-1, with TRBD1 identical over 7 bases. The CDR3 length is 15 residues. Germline trimming cut 0 bases from V and 3 bases from J; bases unmatched to any gene: 3. Germline V gene lookup returns CDR1 SGHNT and CDR2 YYREEE (reference sequence). The CDR3 spells CASSLVPGGYNEQFF. CDR3 DNA: TGTGCCAGCAGCTTGGTGCCAGGGGGCTACAATGAGCAGTTCTTC.

This chain connects TRBV6-2 or TRBV6-3 to TRBJ1-5; D unclear. Per the germline V gene, CDR1 is MNHEY and CDR2 is SVGEGT. Trimming removed 2 bases at V and 5 bases at J, with 16 bases between. This CDR3 has 16 residues. The CDR3 DNA follows: TGTGCCAGCAGTTACGGGTCGGGTTCTGGGTATCAGCCCCAGCATTTT. Translating it yields CASSYGSGSGYQPQHF.

The chain employs TRBV5-1 and TRBJ2-3, with 11 bases lining up with TRBD1. Germline-derived CDR1 and CDR2 are SGHRS and YFSETQ. The junction had 6 bases not matched to a gene; V was cut back by 0 bases and J by 6 bases. This CDR3 is built from 16 residues. Here the CDR3 DNA reads TGCGCCAGCAGCTTGGTAGGACAGGGGGCTTCGGATACGCAGTATTTT. The encoded protein is CASSLVGQGASDTQYF. Together with reference TRBV5-1 and TRBJ2-3, the CDR3 gives the full variable domain: KAGVTQTPRYLIKTRGQQVTLSCSPISGHRSVSWYQQTPGQGLQFLFEYFSETQRNKGNFPGRFSGRQFSNSRSEMNVSTLELGDSALYLCASSLVGQGASDTQYFGPGTRLTVL.

J is TRBJ2-1 and V is TRBV5-1, with 8 bases matching TRBD2. This CDR3 comprises 19 residues. J gave up 7 bases and V 4 bases, and 22 bases lay outside the gene matches. Per the germline V gene, CDR1 is SGHRS and CDR2 is YFSETQ. The DNA of the CDR3 is TGCGCCAGCAGCCCCAGGGAAATAGTCGGGGGGGCCAGTAGGAATGAGCAGTTCTTC. Its translation is CASSPREIVGGASRNEQFF.

The chain couples TRBV5-1 to TRBJ2-1, with TRBD2 as a possible D gene (6 bases). The CDR3 runs to 14 residues. V was cut by 0 bases and J by 4 bases, with 8 bases left in between. Per germline, CDR1 SGHRS and CDR2 YFSETQ. The CDR3 coding sequence is TGCGCCAGCAGCTTGGATGCGGGGTACAATGAGCAGTTCTTC. It translates to CASSLDAGYNEQFF.

The V and J genes are TRBV5-6 and TRBJ1-4; tentatively, D is TRBD1 (6 bases). Germline V gene sequence: CDR1 SGHDT, CDR2 YYEEEE. V lost 4 bases, J lost 3 bases, and 10 bases lay in between. The CDR3 loop spans 14 amino acids. In DNA form, the CDR3 reads TGTGCCAGCAGCCTCAGGGGCTCTAATGAAAAACTGTTTTTT. It codes for CASSLRGSNEKLFF.

V gene TRBV4-1 combines with J gene TRBJ1-5; D unresolved. From germline, CDR1 is MGHRA and CDR2 YSYEKL. The CDR3 has 16 amino acids. Trimming took 1 base from V and 8 from J, leaving 18 bases between them. CDR3 protein: CASSQAVLSRGEPQHF. Here the CDR3 DNA reads TGCGCCAGCAGCCAAGCGGTCTTAAGCCGGGGAGAGCCCCAGCATTTT.

The chain couples TRBV2 to TRBJ2-4, with D perhaps matching TRBD2 (5 bases). Deletions cut 6 bases from V and 8 bases from J, with 14 bases between. The CDR3 spans 13 residues. In germline, CDR1 is SNHLY, CDR2 FYNNEI. The CDR3 DNA reads TGTGCCAGCAGCTCGCACTCGAGGGACATTCAGTACTTC. This sequence encodes CASSSHSRDIQYF. Combining the CDR3 with reference TRBV2 and TRBJ2-4 gives the whole variable domain EPEVTQTPSHQVTQMGQEVILRCVPISNHLYFYWYRQILGQKVEFLVSFYNNEISEKSEIFDDQFSVERPDGSNFTLKIRSTKLEDSAMYFCASSSHSRDIQYFGAGTRLSVL.

This chain uses TRBV7-2 with TRBJ2-2; D possibly corresponds to TRBD2 (5 bases). This CDR3 is built from 16 residues. Trimming cost V 1 base and J 5 bases, with 14 bases left between them. Germline values: CDR1 SGHTA, CDR2 FQGNSA. CDR3 sequence: CASSLGYGLWTGELFF. CDR3 bases: TGTGCCAGCAGCTTAGGGTACGGACTGTGGACCGGGGAGCTGTTTTTT.

CDR3 sequence reads: CASSFGSTEQYV. The DNA for the CDR3 is TGTGCCAGCAGCTTCGGGTCCACCGAGCAGTACGTC. This chain joins TRBV5-4 and TRBJ2-7, with D unresolved. V shed 2 bases and J shed 6 bases, with 9 bases lying between them. Germline CDR1 and CDR2: SGHNT and YYREEE (reference sequence). The CDR3 spans 12 residues.

The V gene is TRBV19, the J gene TRBJ1-5, with D possibly being TRBD1 (5 bases). Germline CDR1 LNHDA, CDR2 SQIVND (reference sequence). V lost 9 bases to trimming and J lost 1 base, with 16 bases between them. This CDR3 spans 15 amino acids. CDR3: CASLNQGGSNQPQHF. Here the CDR3 DNA reads TGTGCCAGCTTAAACCAGGGCGGCAGCAATCAGCCCCAGCATTTT.

The rearrangement uses TRBV19 and TRBJ1-2; 7 bases line up with TRBD1. The CDR3 contains 14 residues. Germline CDR1 and CDR2: LNHDA and SQIVND (reference sequence). Unmatched junction bases numbered 11, after V lost 5 bases and J lost 8 bases. CDR3 sequence (DNA): TGTGCCAGTAGTTCGGGAGGGGGCGTTCGGGGCTACACCTTC. It is translated as CASSSGGGVRGYTF.

The chain is built from TRBV19 and TRBJ1-2, with a weak D call TRBD1 (6 bases). The CDR3 length is 14 residues. Trimming took off 7 bases at V and 0 bases at J, with 12 bases between the two ends. The V gene's germline CDR1 is LNHDA and CDR2 SQIVND (reference sequence). The CDR3 loop reads CASTTDRANYGYTF. CDR3 nucleotide sequence: TGTGCCAGTACCACGGACAGAGCTAACTATGGCTACACCTTC.

This chain uses TRBV18 with TRBJ1-4; 8 bases map to TRBD1. The trim removed 6 bases at V and 7 bases at J, leaving 4 bases unmatched. CDR3 length: 13 residues. The germline V gene encodes CDR1 KGHSH and CDR2 LQKENI. CDR3: CASSGQDLEKLFF. The CDR3 region has the DNA TGTGCCAGCTCGGGACAGGATCTTGAAAAACTGTTTTTT.

This chain uses TRBV30 with TRBJ1-2, with TRBD1 matching over 8 bases. V trimming: 5 bases; J trimming: 2 bases; junction bases outside the gene matches: 7. This CDR3 is 14 amino acids long. The germline CDR1 and CDR2 sequences are GTSNPN and SVGIG (reference sequence). The CDR3 region is CAWGPNRGNYGYTF. The DNA of the CDR3 is TGTGCCTGGGGACCAAACAGGGGGAACTATGGCTACACCTTC. Using reference TRBV30 and TRBJ1-2 for the parts outside the CDR3, the full variable domain is SQTIHQWPATLVQPVGSPLSLECTVEGTSNPNLYWYRQAAGRGLQLLFYSVGIGQISSEVPQNLSASRPQDRQFILSSKKLLLSDSGFYLCAWGPNRGNYGYTFGSGTRLTVV.

V usage is TRBV19 and J usage is TRBJ2-5, with D possibly being TRBD2 (6 bases). CDR3 length equals 15 residues. The V gene's germline CDR1 is LNHDA and CDR2 SQIVND (reference sequence). Trimming shortened V by 6 bases and J by 5 bases, and 19 bases separated the two germline ends. The DNA of the CDR3 is TGTGCCAGTAGAGAGCGGGCCGGGGGTTCGGAGACCCAGTACTTC. Its protein product is CASRERAGGSETQYF.

This chain connects TRBV5-1 to TRBJ1-3; 9 bases map to TRBD1. Germline CDR1 reads SGHRS; CDR2 reads YFSETQ. The CDR3 contains 14 residues. V dropped 4 bases and J dropped 4; count of bases not matched to a gene: 3. CDR3 protein: CASSQTGGGNTIYF. The CDR3, as DNA: TGCGCCAGCAGCCAGACAGGGGGAGGAAACACCATATATTTT.

The chain employs TRBV3-1 (or the pseudogene TRBV3-2) and TRBJ2-1; D is possibly TRBD2 (6 bases). The germline V gene has CDR1 LGHDT and CDR2 YNNKEL (reference sequence). Trimming stripped 0 bases from V and 4 bases from J, with 10 bases between. The CDR3 is made up of 15 amino acids. The CDR3 sequence: CASSQDLGGYNEQFF. CDR3 coding DNA: TGTGCCAGCAGCCAAGATCTGGGGGGATACAATGAGCAGTTCTTC.

This clone was seen only a few times. This sequence joins TRBV28 and TRBJ1-3; weak D call: TRBD1 (5 bases). With 10 bases removed from V and 4 bases from J, the gap between germline ends came to 14 bases. The CDR3 covers 13 residues. Germline CDR1 reads MDHEN; CDR2 reads SYDVKM. The CDR3 nucleotides are TGTGCCACCCGGGCAGGGTCCGGAAACACCATATATTTT. This encodes CATRAGSGNTIYF.

This rearrangement joins TRBV3-1 (or the pseudogene TRBV3-2) to TRBJ1-2; 8 bases align to TRBD1. V shed 6 bases, J shed 8 bases, and the junction held 8 bases outside the gene matches. The CDR3 contains 13 residues. CDR1 and CDR2 (germline): LGHDT, YNNKEL (reference sequence). CDR3 amino acids: CASSATGAGGYTF. The CDR3 coding sequence is TGTGCCAGCAGTGCGACAGGGGCGGGAGGCTACACCTTC.

The chain recombines TRBV4-1 with TRBJ2-4; TRBD2 matches at 13 bases. J gave up 6 bases and V 2 bases, and 7 bases lay outside the gene matches. This CDR3 region has 17 residues. The V gene's germline CDR1 is MGHRA and CDR2 YSYEKL. In DNA, the CDR3 is TGCGCCAGCAGCCAAAAAGGACTAGCGGGGGATCCAAACATTCAGTACTTC. As protein: CASSQKGLAGDPNIQYF.

The chain is built from TRBV7-9 and TRBJ2-6; TRBD1 is a possible D gene (5 bases). The CDR3 runs to 16 residues. Germline V gene data show CDR1 as SEHNR and CDR2 as FQNEAQ (reference sequence). V lost 2 bases and J lost 4, with 12 bases in between. The CDR3 DNA is TGTGCCAGCAGCTTAATTTTAGGGGCCGGGGCCAACGTCCTGACTTTC. It specifies CASSLILGAGANVLTF.

The chain is built from TRBV27 and TRBJ2-4; D might be TRBD2 (6 bases). The CDR3 sequence is 17 residues long. Trimming removed 4 bases at V and 0 bases at J, with 16 bases between. Germline-derived CDR1 and CDR2 are MNHEY and SMNVEV (reference sequence). CDR3 residues: CASSSGGTPVAKNIQYF. The CDR3 DNA reads TGTGCCAGCAGTTCTGGGGGGACGCCGGTAGCCAAAAACATTCAGTACTTC.

The chain joins TRBV28 to TRBJ1-1; D is unresolved. Germline assignment: CDR1 MDHEN and CDR2 SYDVKM. Between the trimmed V and J ends, which lost 6 bases and 0 bases, there was a span of 11 bases. This CDR3 is 14 amino acids long. The CDR3: CASSLRRMNTEAFF. CDR3 nucleotide sequence: TGTGCCAGCAGCTTAAGGAGGATGAACACTGAAGCTTTCTTT.